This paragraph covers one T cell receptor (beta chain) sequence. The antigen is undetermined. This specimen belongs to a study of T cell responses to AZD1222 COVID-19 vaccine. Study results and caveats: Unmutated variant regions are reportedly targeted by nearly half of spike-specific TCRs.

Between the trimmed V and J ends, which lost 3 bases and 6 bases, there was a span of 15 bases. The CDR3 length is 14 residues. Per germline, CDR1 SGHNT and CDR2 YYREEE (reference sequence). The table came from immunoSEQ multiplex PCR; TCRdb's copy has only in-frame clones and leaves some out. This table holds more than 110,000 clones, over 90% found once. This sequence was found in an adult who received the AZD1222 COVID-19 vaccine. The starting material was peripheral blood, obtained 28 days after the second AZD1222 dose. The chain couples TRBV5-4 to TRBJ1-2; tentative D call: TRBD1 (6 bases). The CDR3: CASSSPGRGNGYTF. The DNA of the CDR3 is TGTGCCAGCAGCTCCCCAGGGAGGGGGAATGGCTACACCTTC.